This TCR beta chain was observed in a study of T cells in Graves' hyperthyroidism and ophthalmopathy (dated by TCRdb to about 2019). About the investigation overall: Peripheral blood was collected at initial diagnosis, before any treatment. TCR V-J signatures able to tell the groups apart were searched for in a discovery cohort of 90 to 100 patients, of whom over 40 had Graves' ophthalmopathy and some 60 had stable Graves' hyperthyroidism. The approximately 97 discovery patients were randomly divided into training and test sets at a 7:3 ratio. Prospective prediction of ophthalmopathy was tested in an independent validation cohort consisting of fewer than 20 hyperthyroidism patients and more than 15 patients who later progressed to ophthalmopathy. After blood sampling, hyperthyroidism patients were treated with methimazole at a starting dose of 30 mg daily, and ophthalmopathy patients were treated with high-dose intravenous methylprednisolone. TCR Vbeta CDR3 sequencing of approximately 140 peripheral blood samples (around 45 ophthalmopathy, 75 to 80 hyperthyroidism and around 17 progressor patients) is reported in the paper. In addition, the study compared T-cell repertoires in thyroid tissue and in blood from about 6 Graves' hyperthyroidism patients.

Overall study results and their limits: In cross-validation, a model built on a 13 V-J signature told ophthalmopathy apart from stable hyperthyroidism with 87.88% sensitivity and around 84% specificity, and in testing the same model reached 80%/75%. Sample size was not statistically predetermined, and blinding of investigators to group allocation was not performed. During validation, the model predicted progression to ophthalmopathy a median of around 6 months ahead of onset, with more than 55% sensitivity and 72.22% specificity. Blood samples also contained most of the expanded thyroid clonotypes (frequency above 0.001), which suggests that blood repertoires may reflect thyroid immune responses.

Stable Graves' hyperthyroidism was defined as no progression to ophthalmopathy during 18 months of follow-up. Hyperthyroidism patients were newly diagnosed, had a disease duration of under 2 months, and were aged 18 to 65 years. The study excluded patients with uncontrolled infections, other autoimmune diseases, pregnancy or lactation. Diagnoses relied on clinical symptoms, serum thyroxine and TRAb, thyroid ultrasound and orbital computed tomography. PBMCs were isolated from about 9.2 ml of fresh peripheral blood by Ficoll-Paque density gradient centrifugation. Total RNA was extracted using Trizol reagent, and RNA quality was assessed on an Agilent 2100 Bioanalyzer. For this chain, trimming is 4 bases at the V end and 5 bases at the J end, and the number of junction bases without a gene match is 8. The CDR3 runs 15 amino acids, cysteine and phenylalanine included. Of the read, only the CDR3 DNA is kept; its 45 bases are in frame from base 1. According to the germline V gene (reference sequence), CDR1 reads SGHKS and CDR2 reads YYEKEE.

Amplification of TCR beta CDR3 regions was carried out from RNA transcripts. The first round of RT-PCR for the TCR CDR3 was performed with the HTBI primer set and the Qiagen OneStep RT-PCR kit. Libraries were constructed in a second round of multiplex PCR, after which size selection and purification were performed. Sequencing of the libraries was done on an Illumina HiSeq2000 using paired-end 100 bp reads. Regarding the original processing steps: SOAPnuke was used to process the raw data, removing reads that contained adapters or uncalled bases, had a mean Phred below 15, or lacked an exact match to the constant primer or identifier. COPE v1.2.5 was used to merge the high-quality paired reads, and each unique nucleotide sequence was defined as a clonotype. MiTCR v1.1 was used to align clonotypes to the IMGT TRBV, TRBD and TRBJ reference segments. Analysis was restricted to V-J combinations with a frequency above 0.0001, which covered 99% to 99.2% of repertoires. The TCS score was defined as F50 (clonal expansion) divided by E x V (chaos), with BLOSUM62-based TCRdist calculated between CDR3 peptides within each V-J. Welch's t-statistics and random forest reduced roughly 530 V-J features to about 13, which were used in a naive Bayes classifier (R e1071). The raw public data were reprocessed by TCRdb itself: fastp quality trimming at Q25, MiXCR clonotype calling, in-frame beta chains only. All rows with the same CDR3 protein become a single entry with the most common DNA and genes. It is TCRdb's table, rather than the study itself, that gives the V and J calls and clone size. The sample table shows 600,000 to 750,000 distinct CDR3 sequences, and roughly a sixth are seen once. Together, the top ten hold roughly 16% of the sample.

This clonotype was detected a few times. There is no known antigen for this receptor. No much larger clonotype is one base removed from it; base qualities were not supplied. The rearranged segments are TRBV5-5 and TRBJ1-5, and 8 junctional nucleotides match TRBD1. This sequence was found in a man aged 45-60 years with Graves' hyperthyroidism. Source material: blood. The DNA sequence reads TGTGCCAGCAGCATTGGACAGGGTGCCTATCAGCCCCAGCATTTT. Its amino acids are CASSIGQGAYQPQHF.